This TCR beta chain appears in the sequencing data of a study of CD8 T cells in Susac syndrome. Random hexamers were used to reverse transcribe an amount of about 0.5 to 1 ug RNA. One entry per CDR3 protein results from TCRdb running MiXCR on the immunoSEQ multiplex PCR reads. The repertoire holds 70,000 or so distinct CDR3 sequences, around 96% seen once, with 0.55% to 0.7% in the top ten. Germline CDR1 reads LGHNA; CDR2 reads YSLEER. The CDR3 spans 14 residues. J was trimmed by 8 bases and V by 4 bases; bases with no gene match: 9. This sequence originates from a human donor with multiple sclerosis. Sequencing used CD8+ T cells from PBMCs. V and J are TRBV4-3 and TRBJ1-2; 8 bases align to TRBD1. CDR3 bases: TGCGCCAGCAGCCTCTTGCAGGGGGCGCGGGGCTACACCTTC. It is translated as CASSLLQGARGYTF.